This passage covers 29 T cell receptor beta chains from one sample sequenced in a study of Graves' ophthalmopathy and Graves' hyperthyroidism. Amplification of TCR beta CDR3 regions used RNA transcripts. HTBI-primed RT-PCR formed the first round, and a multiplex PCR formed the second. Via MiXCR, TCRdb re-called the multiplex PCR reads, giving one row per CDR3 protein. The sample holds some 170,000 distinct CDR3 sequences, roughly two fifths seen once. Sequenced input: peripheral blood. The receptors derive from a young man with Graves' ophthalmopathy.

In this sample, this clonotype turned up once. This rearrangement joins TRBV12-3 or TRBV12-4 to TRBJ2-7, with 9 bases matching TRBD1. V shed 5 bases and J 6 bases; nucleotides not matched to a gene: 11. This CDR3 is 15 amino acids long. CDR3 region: CASSPGTGRFGEQYF. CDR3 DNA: TGTGCCAGCAGTCCTGGGACAGGGAGGTTCGGCGAGCAGTACTTC.

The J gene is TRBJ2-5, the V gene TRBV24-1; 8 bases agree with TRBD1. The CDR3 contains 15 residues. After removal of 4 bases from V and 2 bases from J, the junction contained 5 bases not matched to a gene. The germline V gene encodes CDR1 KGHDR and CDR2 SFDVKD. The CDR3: CATSETGGPQETQYF. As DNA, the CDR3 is TGTGCCACCAGTGAAACAGGGGGACCTCAAGAGACCCAGTACTTC.

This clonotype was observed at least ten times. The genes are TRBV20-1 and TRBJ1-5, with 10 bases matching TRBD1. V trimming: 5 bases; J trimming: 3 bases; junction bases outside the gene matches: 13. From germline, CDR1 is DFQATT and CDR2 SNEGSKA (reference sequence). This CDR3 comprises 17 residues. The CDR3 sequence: CSAYDRGLVETNQPQHF. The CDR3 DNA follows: TGCAGTGCTTATGACAGGGGGCTGGTTGAAACCAATCAGCCCCAGCATTTT.

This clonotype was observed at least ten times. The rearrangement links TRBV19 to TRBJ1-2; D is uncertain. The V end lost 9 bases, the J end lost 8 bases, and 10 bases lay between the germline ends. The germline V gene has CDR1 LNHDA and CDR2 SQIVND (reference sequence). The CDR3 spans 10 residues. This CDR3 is CARCSLGYTF. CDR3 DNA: TGTGCCAGGTGCAGCCTGGGCTACACCTTC.

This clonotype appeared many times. CDR3 DNA sequence: TGTGCCAGCAGCGTAGCACCATCGGAACTCCCCATGAACACTGAAGCTTTCTTT. Protein product: CASSVAPSELPMNTEAFF. V is TRBV9 and J is TRBJ1-1; D ambiguous. Between the trimmed V and J ends, which lost 0 bases and 0 bases, there was a span of 18 bases. CDR1 and CDR2 (germline): SGDLS, YYNGEE. The CDR3 runs to 18 residues.

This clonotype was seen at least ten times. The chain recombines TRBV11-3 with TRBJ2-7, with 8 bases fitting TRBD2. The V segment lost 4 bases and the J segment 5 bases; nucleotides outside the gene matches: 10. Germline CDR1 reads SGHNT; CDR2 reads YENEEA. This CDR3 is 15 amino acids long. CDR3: CASSSPGGGIDEQYF. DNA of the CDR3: TGTGCCAGCAGCTCCCCCGGGGGGGGCATTGACGAGCAGTACTTC.

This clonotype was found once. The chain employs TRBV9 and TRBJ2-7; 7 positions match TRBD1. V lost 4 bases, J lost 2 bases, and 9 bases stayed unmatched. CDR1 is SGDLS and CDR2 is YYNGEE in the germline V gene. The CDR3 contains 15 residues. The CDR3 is CASSSDRATPYEQYF. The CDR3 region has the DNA TGTGCCAGCAGCTCCGACAGGGCCACCCCCTACGAGCAGTACTTC.

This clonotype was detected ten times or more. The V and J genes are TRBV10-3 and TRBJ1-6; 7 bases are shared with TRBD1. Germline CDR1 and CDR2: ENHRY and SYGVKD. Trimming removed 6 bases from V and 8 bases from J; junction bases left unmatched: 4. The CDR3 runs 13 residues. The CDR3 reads CAIRGTADSPLHF. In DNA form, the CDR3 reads TGTGCCATCAGAGGGACAGCCGATTCACCCCTCCACTTT.

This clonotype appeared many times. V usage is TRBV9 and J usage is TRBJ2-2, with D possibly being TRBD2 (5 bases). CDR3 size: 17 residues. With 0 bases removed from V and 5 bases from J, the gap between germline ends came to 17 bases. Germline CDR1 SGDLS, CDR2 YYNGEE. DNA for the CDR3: TGTGCCAGCAGCGTAGCCCCCGACTGGGCGGGTACCGGGGAGCTGTTTTTT. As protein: CASSVAPDWAGTGELFF.

DNA for the CDR3: TGTGCCAGCAGCATGGCGGACCGTACCTACGAGCAGTACTTC. It translates to CASSMADRTYEQYF. V gene TRBV7-9 combines with J gene TRBJ2-7; D uncertain. This CDR3 is 14 amino acids long. The germline gives CDR1 SEHNR, CDR2 FQNEAQ (reference sequence). Trimming removed 5 bases at V and 2 bases at J, with 13 bases between. Full variable domain (outside the CDR3, taken from reference TRBV7-9 and TRBJ2-7): DTGVSQNPRHKITKRGQNVTFRCDPISEHNRLYWYRQTLGQGPEFLTYFQNEAQLEKSRLLSDRFSAERPKGSFSTLEIQRTEQGDSAMYLCASSMADRTYEQYFGPGTRLTVT.

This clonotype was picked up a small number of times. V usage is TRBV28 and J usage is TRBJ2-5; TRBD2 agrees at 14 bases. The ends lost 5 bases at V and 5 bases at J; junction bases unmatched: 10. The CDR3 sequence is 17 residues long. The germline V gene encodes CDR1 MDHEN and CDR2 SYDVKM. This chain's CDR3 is CASSLPGLAGAGETQYF. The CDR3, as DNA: TGTGCCAGCAGTCTCCCGGGACTAGCGGGGGCAGGGGAGACCCAGTACTTC. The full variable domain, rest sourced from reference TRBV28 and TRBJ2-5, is DVKVTQSSRYLVKRTGEKVFLECVQDMDHENMFWYRQDPGLGLRLIYFSYDVKMKEKGDIPEGYSVSREKKERFSLILESASTNQTSMYLCASSLPGLAGAGETQYFGPGTRLLVL.

DNA for the CDR3: TGTGCCTGGAGTGTATCGGGGCCCGGGGAGCTGTTTTTT. It codes for CAWSVSGPGELFF. The rearrangement links TRBV30 to TRBJ2-2; D may correspond to TRBD1 or TRBD2 (5 bases each). Trimming removed 0 bases at V and 6 bases at J, with 8 bases between. This CDR3 contains 13 residues. Per the germline V gene, CDR1 is GTSNPN and CDR2 is SVGIG (reference sequence). The full variable domain, with the rest looked up from reference TRBV30 and TRBJ2-2, is SQTIHQWPATLVQPVGSPLSLECTVEGTSNPNLYWYRQAAGRGLQLLFYSVGIGQISSEVPQNLSASRPQDRQFILSSKKLLLSDSGFYLCAWSVSGPGELFFGEGSRLTVL.

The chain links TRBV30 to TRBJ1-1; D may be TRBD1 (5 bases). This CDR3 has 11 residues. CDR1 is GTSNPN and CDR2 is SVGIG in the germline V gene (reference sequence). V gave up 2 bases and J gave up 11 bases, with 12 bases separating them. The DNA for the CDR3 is TGTGCCTGGAGTTTTGGGGGACCGGCTTTCTTT. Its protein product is CAWSFGGPAFF.

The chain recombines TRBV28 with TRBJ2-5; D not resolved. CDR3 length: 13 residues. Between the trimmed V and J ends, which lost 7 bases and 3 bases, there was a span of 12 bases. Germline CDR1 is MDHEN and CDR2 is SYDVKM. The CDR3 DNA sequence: TGTGCCAGCAACTCAGGATATAAAGAGACCCAGTACTTC. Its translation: CASNSGYKETQYF.

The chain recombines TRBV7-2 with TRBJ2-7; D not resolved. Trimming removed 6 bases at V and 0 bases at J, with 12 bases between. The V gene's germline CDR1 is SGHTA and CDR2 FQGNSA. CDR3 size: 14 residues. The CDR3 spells CASSRGRASYEQYF. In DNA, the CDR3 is TGTGCCAGCAGTCGAGGACGGGCCTCCTACGAGCAGTACTTC.

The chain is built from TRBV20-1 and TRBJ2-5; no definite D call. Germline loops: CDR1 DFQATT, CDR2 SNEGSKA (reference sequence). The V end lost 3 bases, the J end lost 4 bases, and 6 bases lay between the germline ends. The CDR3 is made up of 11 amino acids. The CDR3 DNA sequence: TGCAGTGCTAGGAAGACAGAGACCCAGTACTTC. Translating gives CSARKTETQYF.

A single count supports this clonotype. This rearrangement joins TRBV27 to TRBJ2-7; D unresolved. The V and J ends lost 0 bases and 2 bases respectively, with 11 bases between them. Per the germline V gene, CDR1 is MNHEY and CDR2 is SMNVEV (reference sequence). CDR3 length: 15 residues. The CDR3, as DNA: TGTGCCAGCAGTTTATCGATAGGACGAACCTACGAGCAGTACTTC. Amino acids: CASSLSIGRTYEQYF.

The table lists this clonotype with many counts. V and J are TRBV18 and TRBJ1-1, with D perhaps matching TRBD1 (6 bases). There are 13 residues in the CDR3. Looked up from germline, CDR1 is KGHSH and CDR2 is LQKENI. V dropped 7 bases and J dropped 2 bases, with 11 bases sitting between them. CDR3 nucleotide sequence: TGTGCCAGCTATGAGGACAGAAACACTGAAGCTTTCTTT. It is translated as CASYEDRNTEAFF.

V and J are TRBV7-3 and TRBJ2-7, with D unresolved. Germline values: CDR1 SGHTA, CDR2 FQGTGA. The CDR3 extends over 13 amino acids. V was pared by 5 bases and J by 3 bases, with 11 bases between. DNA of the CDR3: TGTGCCAGCAGCAAGGACCAAAACTACGAGCAGTACTTC. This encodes CASSKDQNYEQYF.

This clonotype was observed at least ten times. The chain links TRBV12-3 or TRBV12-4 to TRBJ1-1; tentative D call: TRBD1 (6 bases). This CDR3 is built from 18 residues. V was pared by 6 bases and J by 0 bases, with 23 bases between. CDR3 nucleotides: TGTGCCAGCAGGGGAGGAGGGGGGTTTCCCTCCTTGAACACTGAAGCTTTCTTT. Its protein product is CASRGGGGFPSLNTEAFF.

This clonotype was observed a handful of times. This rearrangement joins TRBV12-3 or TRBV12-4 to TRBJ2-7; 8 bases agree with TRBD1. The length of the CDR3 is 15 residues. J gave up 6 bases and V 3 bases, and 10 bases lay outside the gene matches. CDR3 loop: CASSFLWTGIGEQYF. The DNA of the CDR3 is TGTGCCAGCAGTTTCCTTTGGACAGGGATTGGCGAGCAGTACTTC.

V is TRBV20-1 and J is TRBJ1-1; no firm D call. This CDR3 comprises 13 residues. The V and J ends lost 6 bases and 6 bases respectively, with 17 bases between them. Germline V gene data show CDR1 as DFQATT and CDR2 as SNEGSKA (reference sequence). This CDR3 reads CSASSGGEAEAFF. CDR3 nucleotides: TGCAGTGCAAGCTCAGGTGGGGAAGCTGAAGCTTTCTTT.

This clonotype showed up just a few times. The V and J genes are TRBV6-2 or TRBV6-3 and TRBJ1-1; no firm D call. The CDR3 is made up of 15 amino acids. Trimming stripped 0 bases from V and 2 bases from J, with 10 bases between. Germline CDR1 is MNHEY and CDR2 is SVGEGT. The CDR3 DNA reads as TGTGCCAGCAGTTACTCCGGGTCCTTTAACACTGAAGCTTTCTTT. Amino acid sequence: CASSYSGSFNTEAFF.

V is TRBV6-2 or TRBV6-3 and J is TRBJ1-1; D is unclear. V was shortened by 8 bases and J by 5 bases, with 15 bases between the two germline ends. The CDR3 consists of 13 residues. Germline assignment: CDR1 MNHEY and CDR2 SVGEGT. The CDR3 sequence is CASGDSLRTEAFF. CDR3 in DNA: TGTGCCAGCGGCGACTCGTTGAGGACTGAAGCTTTCTTT.

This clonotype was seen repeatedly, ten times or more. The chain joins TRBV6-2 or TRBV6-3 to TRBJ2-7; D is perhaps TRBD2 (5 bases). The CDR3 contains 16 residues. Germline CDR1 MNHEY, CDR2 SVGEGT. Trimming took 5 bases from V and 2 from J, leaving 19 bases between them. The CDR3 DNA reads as TGTGCCAGCAGTCCTTACCCCTGGAGGCCGGCCTACGAGCAGTACTTC. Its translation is CASSPYPWRPAYEQYF.

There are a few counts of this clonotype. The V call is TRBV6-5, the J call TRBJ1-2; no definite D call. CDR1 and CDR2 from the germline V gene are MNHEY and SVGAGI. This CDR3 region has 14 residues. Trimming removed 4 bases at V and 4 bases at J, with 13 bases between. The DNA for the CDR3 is TGTGCCAGCAGTTCCCAAGGATGGAGCTATGGCTACACCTTC. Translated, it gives CASSSQGWSYGYTF.

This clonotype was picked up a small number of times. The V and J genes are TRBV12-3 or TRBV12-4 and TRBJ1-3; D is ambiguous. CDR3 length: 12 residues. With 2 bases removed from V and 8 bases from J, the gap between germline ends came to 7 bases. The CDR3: CASSLRSHTIYF. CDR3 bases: TGTGCCAGCAGTTTACGATCACACACCATATATTTT.

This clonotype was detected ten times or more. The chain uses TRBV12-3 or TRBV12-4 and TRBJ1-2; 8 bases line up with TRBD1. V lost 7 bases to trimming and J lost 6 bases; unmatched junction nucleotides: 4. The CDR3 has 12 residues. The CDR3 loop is CASTGGAHGYTF. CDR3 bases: TGTGCCAGCACAGGGGGCGCCCATGGCTACACCTTC.

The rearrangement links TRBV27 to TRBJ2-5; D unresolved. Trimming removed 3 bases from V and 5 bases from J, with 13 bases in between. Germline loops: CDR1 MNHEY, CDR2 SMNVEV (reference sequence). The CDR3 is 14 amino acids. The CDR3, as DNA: TGTGCCAGCAGTTTCTTTGGAAGGACGGAGACCCAGTACTTC. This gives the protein CASSFFGRTETQYF.